These 2 T cell receptor beta chains were sequenced from one sample in a study of immune evolution from preneoplasia to lung adenocarcinoma. Method: immunoSEQ multiplex PCR; TCRdb's copy keeps in-frame clones and lacks some. In the table there are approximately 1,100 clones, more than 70% of which are singletons. The sequenced sample consisted of FFPE tissue from an adenomatous hyperplasia lung lesion. Subset of the sample: atypical adenomatous hyperplasia (AAH), lung preneoplasia. The receptors derive from a person aged 60-80 years with lung adenocarcinoma.

V usage is TRBV11-2 and J usage is TRBJ2-7; tentatively, D is TRBD2 (7 bases). Germline V gives CDR1 SGHAT, CDR2 FQNNGV. The CDR3 extends over 13 amino acids. The germline V and J ends were trimmed by 1 base and 7 bases, with 11 bases remaining between them. The CDR3 DNA reads TGTGCCAGCAGCTTAGGGGGAGGGGGGGAGCAGTACTTC. It specifies CASSLGGGGEQYF.

The rearrangement uses TRBV6-5 and TRBJ1-5, with a weak D call TRBD1 (6 bases). The V gene lost 2 bases and the J gene lost 4 bases, with 12 bases spanning the gap. Per the germline V gene, CDR1 is MNHEY and CDR2 is SVGAGI. The CDR3 is 15 amino acids. The CDR3 is CASSYDSGDNQPQHF. CDR3 coding DNA: TGTGCCAGCAGTTACGATTCAGGGGATAATCAGCCCCAGCATTTT.